One sample yielded the 30 T cell receptor beta chains listed below, sequenced in a study of cytomegalovirus exposure and HLA in healthy donors. Researchers ran the PCR with 60 Vbeta and 13 Jbeta primers. Using immunoSEQ multiplex PCR, the repertoire was profiled, and TCRdb retains in-frame clones only, with some absent. The top ten hold 7.7% of the sample, which has 150,000 to 180,000 clones, around 79% seen once. Input material: PBMCs. The receptors here all came from a young man in good health and CMV-seropositive.

The chain recombines TRBV6-6 with TRBJ1-1; D unclear. The ends were cut back, 3 bases at V and 1 base at J, with 6 bases in the middle. CDR1 and CDR2 from the germline V gene are MNHNY and SVGAGI (reference sequence). This CDR3 contains 13 residues. The CDR3 reads CASSYSSNTEAFF. The CDR3 DNA sequence: TGTGCCAGCAGTTATTCATCGAACACTGAAGCTTTCTTT.

The chain combines TRBV9 with TRBJ2-7; the D gene is possibly TRBD1 (5 bases). Trimming shortened V by 3 bases and J by 7 bases, and 20 bases separated the two germline ends. This CDR3 region has 15 residues. Germline CDR1 and CDR2: SGDLS and YYNGEE. This CDR3 is CASSATPDTSREQYF. Here the CDR3 DNA reads TGTGCCAGCAGCGCGACCCCGGACACCAGCCGGGAGCAGTACTTC.

This chain links TRBV5-1 with TRBJ2-6; TRBD1 is a possible D gene (6 bases). Germline V gives CDR1 SGHRS, CDR2 YFSETQ. Trimming cost V 0 bases and J 0 bases, with 7 bases left between them. CDR3 length: 16 amino acids. The CDR3 DNA reads as TGCGCCAGCAGCTTGGACAGGGTCTCTGGGGCCAACGTCCTGACTTTC. Protein sequence: CASSLDRVSGANVLTF.

The chain combines TRBV7-2 with TRBJ2-2, with 8 bases lining up with TRBD2. Germline trimming cut 3 bases from V and 5 bases from J; bases unmatched to any gene: 5. The CDR3 is 15 amino acids. Germline values: CDR1 SGHTA, CDR2 FQGNSA. The CDR3 DNA follows: TGTGCCAGCAGCTTGGTTCTAGCGGGTACCGGGGAGCTGTTTTTT. It translates to CASSLVLAGTGELFF.

The J gene is TRBJ2-7, the V gene TRBV7-9, with D possibly TRBD1 on 6 matching bases. This CDR3 has 14 residues. The germline gives CDR1 SEHNR, CDR2 FQNEAQ (reference sequence). Trimming took off 1 base at V and 5 bases at J, with 12 bases between the two ends. The CDR3 here is CASSLVIGGDEQYF. The CDR3 DNA reads as TGTGCCAGCAGCTTAGTAATAGGGGGAGACGAGCAGTACTTC.

This chain links TRBV5-4 with TRBJ2-7, with 14 bases matching TRBD2. CDR1 and CDR2 (germline): SGHNT, YYREEE (reference sequence). The junction had 2 bases not matched to a gene; V was cut back by 0 bases and J by 6 bases. This CDR3 spans 15 amino acids. The CDR3 sequence is CASSLEGLAGVEQYF. The CDR3 coding sequence is TGTGCCAGCAGCTTGGAGGGACTAGCGGGAGTCGAGCAGTACTTC.

This clone was counted a single time. This chain connects TRBV4-2 to TRBJ2-5, with TRBD1 matching over 7 bases. With 2 bases clipped from V and 3 bases from J, the junction kept 3 bases outside the gene matches. Germline lookup yields CDR1 LGHNA and CDR2 YNFKEQ. The CDR3 sequence is 14 residues long. CDR3 sequence (DNA): TGTGCCAGCAGCCAATCCAGGGGGAAAGAGACCCAGTACTTC. Protein sequence: CASSQSRGKETQYF.

J is TRBJ2-7 and V is TRBV25-1; 8 nucleotides agree with TRBD2. V lost 3 bases to trimming and J lost 3 bases; unmatched junction nucleotides: 7. Germline V gene lookup returns CDR1 MGHDK and CDR2 SYGVNS. CDR3 length: 15 residues. The CDR3 spells CASSEGTAGDYEQYF. CDR3 sequence (DNA): TGTGCCAGCAGTGAGGGAACAGCGGGGGACTACGAGCAGTACTTC.

The V and J genes are TRBV5-8 and TRBJ1-2, with TRBD1 matching over 7 bases. Germline V CDR1 and CDR2: SGHTS, YDEGEE. The V and J ends lost 1 base and 8 bases, in that order; junction bases with no gene match: 5. The length of the CDR3 is 13 residues. The CDR3 DNA is TGTGCCAGCAGCTTGCCAACAGGGGACGGCTACACCTTC. Protein: CASSLPTGDGYTF.

The chain joins TRBV19 to TRBJ2-7; D perhaps matches TRBD1 (6 bases). The CDR3 loop spans 14 amino acids. CDR1 is LNHDA and CDR2 is SQIVND in the germline V gene (reference sequence). V dropped 6 bases and J dropped 2 bases, with 14 bases sitting between them. The CDR3 coding sequence is TGTGCCAGTAGGGGGGCCGACTTCGCCTACGAGCAGTACTTC. Amino acids: CASRGADFAYEQYF.

This clone appeared a few times. This sequence joins TRBV4-3 and TRBJ1-6; D is possibly TRBD1 (6 bases). Between the trimmed V and J ends, which lost 0 bases and 11 bases, there was a span of 17 bases. This CDR3 contains 16 residues. The germline CDR1 and CDR2 sequences are LGHNA and YSLEER. The CDR3 protein is CASSQDYGQSAAPLHF. CDR3 bases: TGCGCCAGCAGCCAAGATTATGGACAGTCCGCAGCACCCCTCCACTTT.

The chain recombines TRBV7-6 with TRBJ2-3; D is undetermined. The ends were cut back, 4 bases at V and 0 bases at J, with 11 bases in the middle. CDR3 length equals 15 residues. Germline CDR1 SGHVS, CDR2 FNYEAQ. This chain's CDR3 is CASSSYGGSTDTQYF. The CDR3 DNA reads TGTGCCAGCAGCTCTTACGGTGGTAGCACAGATACGCAGTATTTT.

In its sample, this clone was seen a few times. The rearrangement uses TRBV19 and TRBJ1-1; TRBD1 might be the D (6 bases). Germline CDR1 reads LNHDA; CDR2 reads SQIVND (reference sequence). Between the trimmed V and J ends, which lost 5 bases and 3 bases, there was a span of 19 bases. The CDR3 runs 16 residues. The CDR3 DNA sequence: TGTGCCAGTAGTCCAACGTGGGGGCGAACTGACACTGAAGCTTTCTTT. As protein: CASSPTWGRTDTEAFF.

V is TRBV5-4 and J is TRBJ2-7, with D possibly being TRBD2 (7 bases). The CDR3 spans 15 residues. Trimming cost V 4 bases and J 4 bases, with 18 bases left between them. The germline V gene encodes CDR1 SGHNT and CDR2 YYREEE (reference sequence). Written as DNA, the CDR3 is TGTGCCAGCAGCCCCGGGAGAGGGGGGGTGTACGAGCAGTACTTC. It codes for CASSPGRGGVYEQYF.

The chain joins TRBV11-1 to TRBJ2-7, with D perhaps matching TRBD1 (6 bases). The V end lost 0 bases, the J end lost 3 bases, and 15 bases lay between the germline ends. The CDR3 runs 16 residues. CDR1 SGHAT and CDR2 FQDESV come from the germline V gene (reference sequence). Here the CDR3 reads CASSLAGTTGNYEQYF. As DNA, the CDR3 is TGTGCCAGCAGCTTAGCGGGCACTACAGGGAACTACGAGCAGTACTTC.

The rearrangement joins TRBV12-5 to TRBJ1-1; D not resolved. CDR1 and CDR2 (germline): LGHNT, FRNRAP. CDR3 size: 13 residues. The V gene lost 6 bases and the J gene lost 3 bases, with 11 bases spanning the gap. CDR3 sequence reads: CASGRREHTEAFF. The CDR3 nucleotides are TGTGCTAGTGGCCGACGGGAGCACACTGAAGCTTTCTTT.

The J gene is TRBJ2-7, the V gene TRBV6-5; 9 bases align to TRBD2. V lost 4 bases, J lost 2 bases, and 9 bases stayed unmatched. The CDR3 length is 16 residues. Germline CDR1 and CDR2: MNHEY and SVGAGI. The DNA of the CDR3 is TGTGCCAGCAGTTCTCCTTGGACTAGCGAGACCTACGAGCAGTACTTC. This codes for CASSSPWTSETYEQYF.

The V call is TRBV4-3, the J call TRBJ2-3, with D perhaps matching TRBD2 (6 bases). Trimming removed 0 bases at V and 6 bases at J, with 19 bases between. The CDR3 is 17 residues long. The V gene's germline CDR1 is LGHNA and CDR2 YSLEER. In DNA, the CDR3 is TGCGCCAGCAGCCAAGATCCCCCCGGGGGTCGGCGGGATACGCAGTATTTT. Protein sequence: CASSQDPPGGRRDTQYF.

The rearrangement links TRBV5-8 to TRBJ1-3; possibly TRBD1 for D (6 bases). The CDR3 is made up of 15 amino acids. V lost 2 bases and J 7 bases, leaving 16 bases between the germline ends. CDR1 and CDR2 (germline): SGHTS, YDEGEE. The CDR3 loop is CASSFTGTSWNTIYF. The CDR3 bases are TGTGCCAGCAGCTTTACAGGGACTAGCTGGAACACCATATATTTT.

The chain combines TRBV27 with TRBJ2-3; 10 positions agree with TRBD1. The CDR3 sequence is 15 residues long. The germline V gene has CDR1 MNHEY and CDR2 SMNVEV (reference sequence). J was trimmed by 5 bases and V by 6 bases; bases with no gene match: 8. CDR3: CASRPDRGRQDTQYF. The DNA for the CDR3 is TGTGCCAGCAGGCCCGACAGGGGGCGGCAAGATACGCAGTATTTT.

The gene calls are TRBV7-9 and TRBJ2-5; D possibly corresponds to TRBD1 (6 bases). The CDR3 extends over 16 amino acids. Trimming stripped 5 bases from V and 2 bases from J, with 18 bases between. Germline CDR1 SEHNR, CDR2 FQNEAQ (reference sequence). The CDR3 bases are TGTGCCAGCAGCCGTTTAGGGCAGGGGCGACAAGAGACCCAGTACTTC. This codes for CASSRLGQGRQETQYF.

The chain recombines TRBV6-5 with TRBJ2-1, with unresolved D. Germline-derived CDR1 and CDR2 are MNHEY and SVGAGI. The CDR3 is 11 residues long. Trimming shortened V by 4 bases and J by 12 bases, and 10 bases separated the two germline ends. In DNA, the CDR3 is TGTGCCAGCAGTTCTAAATTCGGGCAGTTCTTC. Translating gives CASSSKFGQFF.

The CDR3: CSAPDRETQYF. Written as DNA, the CDR3 is TGCAGTGCCCCCGATCGGGAGACCCAGTACTTC. The chain joins TRBV20-1 to TRBJ2-5; D remains unclear. Germline V gene data show CDR1 as DFQATT and CDR2 as SNEGSKA (reference sequence). The CDR3 spans 11 residues. V shed 6 bases and J shed 5 bases, with 10 bases lying between them.

The J gene is TRBJ2-4, the V gene TRBV21-1; the D segment call TRBD2 is taken from the table without a DNA check. TRBV21-1 is deemed a pseudogene. This CDR3 region has 16 residues. For the CDR3, the DNA is TGTGCCAGCAGCAAATTAGCGGAGGGTGGCAAAAACATTCAGTACTTC. Its protein product is CASSKLAEGGKNIQYF.

This clone was seen a handful of times. The chain joins TRBV6-6 to TRBJ2-1, with 9 nucleotides matching TRBD1. Germline trimming cut 5 bases from V and 4 bases from J; bases unmatched to any gene: 9. The CDR3 is 16 residues long. Germline values: CDR1 MNHNY, CDR2 SVGAGI (reference sequence). CDR3 DNA sequence: TGTGCCAGCAGTCCTACCGGGACAGGGTATTACAATGAGCAGTTCTTC. Protein: CASSPTGTGYYNEQFF.

This clone showed up many times. The chain employs TRBV7-9 and TRBJ1-2; 10 nucleotides align to TRBD1. This CDR3 region has 14 residues. Germline CDR1 reads SEHNR; CDR2 reads FQNEAQ (reference sequence). Unmatched junction bases numbered 11, after V lost 8 bases and J lost 8 bases. CDR3 nucleotides: TGTGCCAGCTGGGACAGGGGAAAATCGCGGGGCTACACCTTC. Translation gives CASWDRGKSRGYTF.

The chain joins TRBV29-1 to TRBJ1-1, with D possibly TRBD1 on 6 matching bases. Looked up from germline, CDR1 is SQVTM and CDR2 is ANQGSEA. CDR3 length: 14 residues. V was pared by 2 bases and J by 4 bases, with 14 bases between. In nucleotides, the CDR3 is TGCAGCGTTGAAACAGGGTTGCGAGTCACTGAAGCTTTCTTT. This encodes CSVETGLRVTEAFF. The whole variable domain, remainder taken from reference TRBV29-1 and TRBJ1-1, is SAVISQKPSRDICQRGTSLTIQCQVDSQVTMMFWYRQQPGQSLTLIATANQGSEATYESGFVIDKFPISRPNLTFSTLTVSNMSPEDSSIYLCSVETGLRVTEAFFGQGTRLTVV.

The V and J genes are TRBV28 and TRBJ2-5; the D is unclear. V dropped 1 base and J dropped 5 bases, with 14 bases sitting between them. The CDR3 extends over 15 amino acids. The germline CDR1 and CDR2 sequences are MDHEN and SYDVKM. CDR3 sequence reads: CASSLLEGDTETQYF. For the CDR3, the DNA is TGTGCCAGCAGTTTATTAGAAGGTGACACGGAGACCCAGTACTTC.

The chain joins TRBV4-3 to TRBJ2-1; maybe TRBD2 (6 bases). The V end was cut by 6 bases, the J end by 7 bases, with 13 bases between. From germline, CDR1 is LGHNA and CDR2 YSLEER. The CDR3 covers 13 residues. CDR3 DNA: TGCGCCAGCAGTCCCTTTCGGGGGAATGAGCAGTTCTTC. Its protein is CASSPFRGNEQFF.

The chain carries TRBV28 and TRBJ2-5; 10 nucleotides align to TRBD2. V was pared by 2 bases and J by 5 bases, with 5 bases of the junction left unmatched. Germline V CDR1 and CDR2: MDHEN, SYDVKM. The CDR3 has 15 residues. The CDR3 loop is CASSLPSGSGETQYF. The CDR3 DNA sequence: TGTGCCAGCAGTTTACCTAGCGGGAGCGGGGAGACCCAGTACTTC.